A selection of T cell receptor beta chains follows, all from one sample in a study of blood T cell repertoires in COVID-19. Produced via immunoSEQ multiplex PCR; TCRdb's table is partial and in-frame only. Here the sample spans about 440,000 clones, about 89% being singletons. What was sequenced was peripheral blood. These receptors were obtained from a woman aged 25 to 39 with acute or convalescent COVID-19. CDR3s include the opening cysteine and the closing phenylalanine or tryptophan. D genes are given only for firm matches. Only some rows state a clone size, as once, few, many or a class for expanded clones.

TRBV24-1	TRBJ2-1	-	-	CATSDDWSYNEQFF	TGTGCCACCAGTGATGACTGGTCCTACAATGAGCAGTTCTTC
TRBV3-1/TRBV3-2	TRBJ2-2	TRBD2	few	CASSPGTSDLYGELFF	TGTGCCAGCAGTCCGGGGACTAGCGACCTGTACGGGGAGCTGTTTTTT
TRBV6-1	TRBJ2-6	TRBD1	-	CASSEMGQGFSGANVLTF	TGTGCCAGCAGTGAAATGGGACAGGGGTTCTCTGGGGCCAACGTCCTGACTTTC
TRBV5-4	TRBJ1-1	TRBD1	-	CASSTDRAWTEAFF	TGTGCCAGCAGCACTGACAGGGCTTGGACTGAAGCTTTCTTT
TRBV27	TRBJ1-5	-	-	CASSLSRVQPQHF	TGTGCCAGCAGTTTATCCAGGGTTCAGCCCCAGCATTTT
TRBV5-6	TRBJ1-2	-	-	CASSLGRHYGYTF	TGTGCCAGCAGCTTGGGCAGGCACTATGGCTACACCTTC
TRBV13	TRBJ2-1	TRBD2	once	CASGHTSGINEQFF	TGTGCCAGCGGTCACACTAGCGGAATTAATGAGCAGTTCTTC
TRBV3-1/TRBV3-2	TRBJ1-5	-	few	CASSASQGAQHF	TGTGCCAGCAGCGCGTCCCAAGGGGCCCAGCATTTT
TRBV12-5	TRBJ1-1	-	-	CASGWGGSHHTEAFF	TGTGCTAGTGGTTGGGGAGGTTCACACCACACTGAAGCTTTCTTT
TRBV3-1/TRBV3-2	TRBJ2-5	TRBD2	-	CASSQGFGGGVETQYF	TGTGCCAGCAGCCAAGGTTTCGGGGGGGGCGTAGAGACCCAGTACTTC
TRBV20-1	TRBJ2-7	TRBD2	-	CSASYSSGGVSYEQYF	TGCAGTGCTAGTTATTCGAGCGGGGGGGTCTCCTACGAGCAGTACTTC
TRBV30	TRBJ2-2	-	-	CAWNGDTGELFF	TGTGCCTGGAACGGAGACACCGGGGAGCTGTTTTTT
TRBV2	TRBJ2-5	-	-	CASSDEETQYF	TGTGCCAGCAGTGATGAGGAGACCCAGTACTTC
TRBV18	TRBJ1-1	-	few	CASSTGLDTEAFF	TGTGCCAGCTCAACAGGGTTGGACACTGAAGCTTTCTTT
TRBV3-1/TRBV3-2	TRBJ2-5	TRBD1	-	CASSHPTRQGWETQYF	TGTGCCAGCAGCCATCCAACTCGACAGGGGTGGGAGACCCAGTACTTC
TRBV28	TRBJ1-6	TRBD1	few	CASSSPDRAPNSPLHF	TGTGCCAGCAGTTCCCCGGACAGGGCACCTAATTCACCCCTCCACTTT
TRBV14	TRBJ1-2	-	-	CASSPVWSRAYGYTF	TGTGCCAGCAGCCCCGTTTGGTCCAGGGCATATGGCTACACCTTC
TRBV5-1	TRBJ2-1	TRBD2	-	CASSLVAGTDEQFF	TGCGCCAGCAGCTTGGTAGCGGGGACGGATGAGCAGTTCTTC
TRBV29-1	TRBJ2-7	-	-	CSANGVETYEQYF	TGCAGCGCGAACGGGGTCGAAACCTACGAGCAGTACTTC
TRBV5-4	TRBJ1-2	-	-	CASSGQKGYGYTF	TGTGCCAGCAGTGGACAGAAAGGCTATGGCTACACCTTC
TRBV4-1	TRBJ1-2	-	-	CASSQTTTAGGGYTF	TGCGCCAGCAGCCAAACGACGACGGCCGGCGGAGGCTACACCTTC
TRBV18	TRBJ2-7	-	-	CASSPPAGALEQYF	TGTGCCAGCTCACCACCTGCAGGGGCACTCGAGCAGTACTTC
TRBV6-5	TRBJ2-5	-	-	CASSYSRETQYF	TGTGCCAGCAGTTACTCGAGGGAGACCCAGTACTTC
TRBV2	TRBJ1-5	TRBD1	-	CASSGVPGQGAYSNQPQHF	TGTGCCAGCAGTGGGGTACCGGGACAGGGGGCGTATAGCAATCAGCCCCAGCATTTT
TRBV2	TRBJ1-1	-	-	CASSEYGGFTEAFF	TGTGCCAGCAGTGAATACGGGGGTTTCACTGAAGCTTTCTTT
TRBV3-1/TRBV3-2	TRBJ1-3	-	-	CASSLRSGNTIYF	TGTGCCAGCAGCCTTCGGTCTGGAAACACCATATATTTT
TRBV5-1	TRBJ2-7	-	-	CASSLVFRGIQYF	TGCGCCAGCAGCTTGGTTTTTCGGGGGATCCAGTACTTC
TRBV3-1/TRBV3-2	TRBJ1-3	-	-	CASSENAGNTIYF	TGTGCCAGCAGCGAGAATGCGGGAAACACCATATATTTT
TRBV10-2	TRBJ1-5	-	-	CASSETEEEPQHF	TGCGCCAGCAGTGAGACCGAGGAGGAGCCCCAGCATTTT
TRBV5-6	TRBJ1-1	-	-	CASSPFWATEAFF	TGTGCCAGCAGCCCTTTTTGGGCCACTGAAGCTTTCTTT
TRBV3-1/TRBV3-2	TRBJ1-6	-	-	CASSQYRASYNSPLHF	TGTGCCAGCAGCCAATACAGGGCCTCGTATAATTCACCCCTCCACTTT
TRBV7-9	TRBJ2-7	-	-	CASSSYGASSEQYF	TGTGCCAGCAGCTCCTATGGGGCATCCTCCGAGCAGTACTTC